Reported below is one TCR beta chain. The data were obtained in a study of blood T cell repertoires in COVID-19. Some clones are missing from TCRdb's copy, which holds only in-frame ones; the method was immunoSEQ multiplex PCR. The table has about 23,000 clones, 60% to 75% seen once. Recruited during active infection, patients (from Seattle) were subsequently followed longitudinally. Deletions cut 4 bases from V and 6 bases from J, with 17 bases between. Germline CDR1 and CDR2: SGHTA and FQGNSA. The CDR3 length is 15 residues. The chain joins TRBV7-2 to TRBJ2-3; perhaps TRBD2 as D (6 bases). Sequencing was carried out using peripheral blood. This clonotype was sampled from a middle-aged man with COVID-19, enrolled during active disease. In DNA, the CDR3 is TGTGCCAGCAGCTCCCCGGGAGCGGGCTCGGATACGCAGTATTTT. As protein: CASSSPGAGSDTQYF.